A single sample is the source of the 16 T cell receptor beta chains below, sequenced in a study of post-analysis software for immune sequencing data. Sequencing libraries made from TCR beta cDNA carried unique molecular identifiers. TCRdb itself ran the PCR reads through MiXCR, one entry per CDR3 protein. The sample shows over 150,000 distinct CDR3 sequences, over 25% of them seen only once. Study-level findings and limits: The study found TRBV5-6, TRBV5-1 and TRBV20-1 among about 5 TRBV segments more frequent in patients than controls.

These TCRs' antigens remain unknown. Sample: blood. The receptors originated from a girl aged 5 to 17 with multiple sclerosis.

The chain joins TRBV30 to TRBJ1-2, with TRBD1 identical over 7 bases. V was clipped by 7 bases and J by 4 bases; unmatched bases: 18. Germline V gene sequence: CDR1 GTSNPN, CDR2 SVGIG (reference sequence). The CDR3 extends over 16 amino acids. CDR3 protein: CAFSDRAYIIFYGYTF. The CDR3 DNA is TGTGCCTTTTCTGACAGGGCCTACATTATCTTCTATGGCTACACCTTC.

The chain recombines TRBV20-1 with TRBJ1-1; tentative D call: TRBD1 (6 bases). Trimming cost V 3 bases and J 1 base, with 9 bases left between them. Germline V gene sequence: CDR1 DFQATT, CDR2 SNEGSKA (reference sequence). This CDR3 has 13 amino acids. CDR3 sequence reads: CSASRGPNTEAFF. Here the CDR3 DNA reads TGCAGTGCTAGCAGGGGACCGAACACTGAAGCTTTCTTT.

This clonotype appeared a few times. V and J are TRBV5-1 and TRBJ2-3; 7 bases are a match to TRBD1. There are 16 residues in the CDR3. Looked up from germline, CDR1 is SGHRS and CDR2 is YFSETQ. Trimming cost V 1 base and J 4 bases; bases outside gene matches: 9. CDR3 DNA sequence: TGCGCCAGCAGCTTGACGTTCAACCAGGGGGCAGATACGCAGTATTTT. Translation: CASSLTFNQGADTQYF.

This clonotype was observed at least ten times. The chain carries TRBV6-6 and TRBJ2-5; unclear D gene. Trimming removed 6 bases at V and 5 bases at J, with 7 bases between. The germline gives CDR1 MNHNY, CDR2 SVGAGI (reference sequence). The CDR3 runs to 11 residues. The CDR3 DNA reads TGTGCCAGCAGCTCCCGGGAGACCCAGTACTTC. Residues: CASSSRETQYF.

This clonotype was observed a few times. The V gene is TRBV6-5, the J gene TRBJ1-2, with D perhaps TRBD1 (6 bases). This CDR3 region has 13 residues. V dropped 4 bases and J dropped 5 bases, with 11 bases sitting between them. CDR1 is MNHEY, CDR2 SVGAGI, per germline. As DNA, the CDR3 is TGTGCCAGCAGTTCGGACAGAGTGTATGGCTACACCTTC. Protein product: CASSSDRVYGYTF.

V is TRBV28 and J is TRBJ2-3, with TRBD2 identical over 7 bases. Germline CDR1 reads MDHEN; CDR2 reads SYDVKM. The CDR3 spans 17 residues. Trimming took 7 bases from V and 14 from J; bases not matched to a gene: 27. This CDR3 is CASTTRFKAGVTGELYF. Here the CDR3 DNA reads TGTGCCAGCACAACTCGGTTTAAGGCGGGAGTAACCGGGGAGCTGTATTTT.

Worth noting for this clonotype: This clone may be a read error of a much larger clone one base away. The chain carries TRBV14 and TRBJ2-1, with 7 positions matching TRBD1. CDR1 and CDR2 (germline): SGHDN, FVKESK. This CDR3 has 13 amino acids. The CDR3 DNA is TGTGCCAGCCGGGACAGAGACTACAGTGAGCAGTTCTTC. Protein sequence: CASRDRDYSEQFF.

The rearrangement uses TRBV7-8 and TRBJ2-3, with D tentatively TRBD2 (6 bases). Trimming stripped 5 bases from V and 2 bases from J, with 11 bases between. The CDR3 is 14 amino acids. CDR1 SGHVS and CDR2 FQNEAQ come from the germline V gene. DNA of the CDR3: TGTGCCAGCAGCCCGCGGGGTGACACAGATACGCAGTATTTT. Translated: CASSPRGDTDTQYF.

In this sample, this clonotype turned up a few times. A read error is possible here, since a much larger clone lies one base away. The J gene is TRBJ2-1, the V gene TRBV28, with D possibly TRBD2 on 6 matching bases. Germline CDR1 MDHEN, CDR2 SYDVKM. The CDR3 runs to 14 residues. V lost 6 bases, J lost 4 bases, and 13 bases lay in between. The CDR3 spells CASRPGGLYNEQFF. The CDR3 nucleotides read TGTGCCAGCAGGCCCGGGGGACTTTACAATGAGCAGTTCTTC. Using reference TRBV28 and TRBJ2-1 for the parts outside the CDR3, the full variable domain is DVKVTQSSRYLVKRTGEKVFLECVQDMDHENMFWYRQDPGLGLRLIYFSYDVKMKEKGDIPEGYSVSREKKERFSLILESASTNQTSMYLCASRPGGLYNEQFFGPGTRLTVL.

This clonotype was seen more than once but under ten times. The chain has TRBV7-9 and TRBJ2-1; a possible D gene is TRBD2 (5 bases). CDR1 and CDR2 from the germline V gene are SEHNR and FQNEAQ (reference sequence). The V end lost 3 bases, the J end lost 6 bases, and 9 bases lay between the germline ends. This CDR3 is built from 13 residues. CDR3 DNA sequence: TGTGCCAGCAGCTTTTCGGACTGCAATGAGCAGTTCTTC. Protein product: CASSFSDCNEQFF.

The chain uses TRBV27 and TRBJ1-2; D is ambiguous. CDR1 is MNHEY and CDR2 is SMNVEV in the germline V gene (reference sequence). This CDR3 has 14 amino acids. V gave up 0 bases and J gave up 8 bases, with 13 bases separating them. The CDR3 nucleotides read TGTGCCAGCAGTTTATCCGCCAAGTCCGGGGGCTACACCTTC. It specifies CASSLSAKSGGYTF.

The genes are TRBV29-1 and TRBJ2-2, with TRBD1 identical over 10 bases. The CDR3 runs 14 residues. The trim removed 7 bases at V and 8 bases at J, leaving 10 bases unmatched. Germline V gives CDR1 SQVTM, CDR2 ANQGSEA. The CDR3 DNA is TGCAGCGCTGCGTCGGGACAGGGGATAGGGGAGCTGTTTTTT. Translation gives CSAASGQGIGELFF.

This clonotype was recorded many times. The chain combines TRBV27 with TRBJ1-2; D uncertain. Germline-derived CDR1 and CDR2 are MNHEY and SMNVEV (reference sequence). V was cut by 4 bases and J by 2 bases, with 2 bases left in between. This CDR3 has 11 residues. The CDR3 is CASSSNYGYTF. In DNA, the CDR3 is TGTGCCAGCAGTTCAAACTATGGCTACACCTTC.

This clonotype was observed a few times. The chain has TRBV30 and TRBJ1-2; D remains unclear. Germline V gene sequence: CDR1 GTSNPN, CDR2 SVGIG (reference sequence). CDR3 length: 13 amino acids. Trimming shortened V by 4 bases and J by 0 bases, and 9 bases separated the two germline ends. The CDR3 DNA reads as TGTGCCTGGAAGGGAGTTCCTAACTATGGCTACACCTTC. Residues: CAWKGVPNYGYTF. Full variable domain (remainder filled in from reference TRBV30 and TRBJ1-2): SQTIHQWPATLVQPVGSPLSLECTVEGTSNPNLYWYRQAAGRGLQLLFYSVGIGQISSEVPQNLSASRPQDRQFILSSKKLLLSDSGFYLCAWKGVPNYGYTFGSGTRLTVV.

This chain connects TRBV27 to TRBJ1-5; D unclear. From germline, CDR1 is MNHEY and CDR2 SMNVEV (reference sequence). There are 12 residues in the CDR3. V dropped 6 bases and J dropped 6 bases, with 9 bases sitting between them. In DNA form, the CDR3 reads TGTGCCAGCAGCGCACATGGTCAGCCCCAGCATTTT. This sequence encodes CASSAHGQPQHF.

The genes are TRBV16 and TRBJ2-7; unclear D gene. Trimming shortened V by 3 bases and J by 2 bases, and 11 bases separated the two germline ends. The CDR3 sequence is 14 residues long. Per germline, CDR1 KGHSY and CDR2 FQNENV. In DNA, the CDR3 is TGTGCCAGCAGCCAGTACGTGGTCCCCTACGAGCAGTACTTC. The encoded protein is CASSQYVVPYEQYF.